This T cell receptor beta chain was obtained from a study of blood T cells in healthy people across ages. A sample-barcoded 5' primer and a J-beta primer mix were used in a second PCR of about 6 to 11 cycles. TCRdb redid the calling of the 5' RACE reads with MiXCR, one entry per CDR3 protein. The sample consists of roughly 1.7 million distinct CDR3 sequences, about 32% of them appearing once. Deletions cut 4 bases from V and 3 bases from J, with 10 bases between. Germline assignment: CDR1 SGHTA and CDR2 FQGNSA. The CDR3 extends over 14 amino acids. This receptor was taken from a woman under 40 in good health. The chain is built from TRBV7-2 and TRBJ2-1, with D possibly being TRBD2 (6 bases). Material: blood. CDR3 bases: TGTGCCAGCAGCTGGAAGGAGGGCTACAATGAGCAGTTCTTC. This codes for CASSWKEGYNEQFF.